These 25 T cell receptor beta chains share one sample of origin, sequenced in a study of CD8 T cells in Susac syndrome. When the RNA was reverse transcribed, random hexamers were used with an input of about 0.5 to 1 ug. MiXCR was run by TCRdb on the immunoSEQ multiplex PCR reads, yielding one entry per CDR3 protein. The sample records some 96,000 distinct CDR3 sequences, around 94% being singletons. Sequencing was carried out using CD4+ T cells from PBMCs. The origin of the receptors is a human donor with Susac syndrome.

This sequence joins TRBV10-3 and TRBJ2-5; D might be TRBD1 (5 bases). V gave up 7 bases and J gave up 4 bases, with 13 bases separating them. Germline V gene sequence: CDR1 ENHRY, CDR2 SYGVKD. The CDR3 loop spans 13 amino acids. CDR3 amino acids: CAIKNQGGETQYF. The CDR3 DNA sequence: TGTGCCATCAAAAATCAGGGCGGAGAGACCCAGTACTTC.

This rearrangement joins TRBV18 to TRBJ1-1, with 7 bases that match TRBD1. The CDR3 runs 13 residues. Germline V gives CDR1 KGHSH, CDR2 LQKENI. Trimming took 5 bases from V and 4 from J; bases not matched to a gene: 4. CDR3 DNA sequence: TGTGCCAGCTCATCGGGACAGCGCACTGAAGCTTTCTTT. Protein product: CASSSGQRTEAFF.

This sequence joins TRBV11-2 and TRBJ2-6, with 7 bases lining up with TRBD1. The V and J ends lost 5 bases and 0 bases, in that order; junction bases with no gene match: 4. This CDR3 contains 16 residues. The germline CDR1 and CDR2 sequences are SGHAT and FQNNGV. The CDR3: CASSPTGPSGANVLTF. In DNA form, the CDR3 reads TGTGCCAGCAGCCCGACAGGGCCCTCTGGGGCCAACGTCCTGACTTTC.

CDR3 coding DNA: TGCGCCAGCAGCCAGCTGGGGGCCCGGTCTGATACGCAGTATTTT. Protein: CASSQLGARSDTQYF. V usage is TRBV4-1 and J usage is TRBJ2-3; D is perhaps TRBD1 (6 bases). The germline CDR1 and CDR2 sequences are MGHRA and YSYEKL. V lost 3 bases, J lost 6 bases, and 16 bases lay in between. The CDR3 covers 15 residues.

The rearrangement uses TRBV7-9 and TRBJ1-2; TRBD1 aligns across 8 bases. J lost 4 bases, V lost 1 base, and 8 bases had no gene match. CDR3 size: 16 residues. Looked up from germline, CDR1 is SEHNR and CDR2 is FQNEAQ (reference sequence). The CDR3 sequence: CASSLGTRGLAYGYTF. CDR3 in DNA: TGTGCCAGCAGCTTAGGCACCAGGGGGCTGGCCTATGGCTACACCTTC. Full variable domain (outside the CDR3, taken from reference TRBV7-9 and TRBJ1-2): DTGVSQNPRHKITKRGQNVTFRCDPISEHNRLYWYRQTLGQGPEFLTYFQNEAQLEKSRLLSDRFSAERPKGSFSTLEIQRTEQGDSAMYLCASSLGTRGLAYGYTFGSGTRLTVV.

The CDR3 region is CASSTSGTDNSPLHF. The CDR3 DNA sequence: TGTGCCAGCAGCACCTCCGGGACAGATAATTCACCCCTCCACTTT. The chain has TRBV6-2 or TRBV6-3 and TRBJ1-6, with 7 bases identical to TRBD1. Germline CDR1 and CDR2: MNHEY and SVGEGT. The CDR3 spans 15 residues. With 6 bases clipped from V and 5 bases from J, the junction kept 7 bases outside the gene matches.

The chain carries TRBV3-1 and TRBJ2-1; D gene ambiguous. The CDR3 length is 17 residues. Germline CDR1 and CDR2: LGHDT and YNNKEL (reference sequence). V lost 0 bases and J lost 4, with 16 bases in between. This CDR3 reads CASSQDLGRTGYNEQFF. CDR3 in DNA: TGTGCCAGCAGCCAAGATCTTGGGCGCACCGGGTACAATGAGCAGTTCTTC.

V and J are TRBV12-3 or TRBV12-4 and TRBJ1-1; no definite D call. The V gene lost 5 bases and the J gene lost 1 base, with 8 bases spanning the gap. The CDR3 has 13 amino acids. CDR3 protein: CASSGIGNTEAFF. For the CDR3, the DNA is TGTGCCAGCAGTGGGATAGGGAACACTGAAGCTTTCTTT.

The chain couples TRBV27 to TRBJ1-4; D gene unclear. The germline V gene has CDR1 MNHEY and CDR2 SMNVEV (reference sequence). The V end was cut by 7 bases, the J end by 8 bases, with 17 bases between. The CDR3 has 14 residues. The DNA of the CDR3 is TGTGCCAGCAAACGGCCCGGCGGAGGCGAAAAACTGTTTTTT. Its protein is CASKRPGGGEKLFF.

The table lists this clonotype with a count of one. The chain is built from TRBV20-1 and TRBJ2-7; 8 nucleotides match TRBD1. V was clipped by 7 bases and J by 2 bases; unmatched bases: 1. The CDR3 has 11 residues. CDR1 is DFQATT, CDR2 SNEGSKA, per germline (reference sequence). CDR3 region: CSGGQAYEQYF. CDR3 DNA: TGCAGTGGGGGACAGGCCTACGAGCAGTACTTC.

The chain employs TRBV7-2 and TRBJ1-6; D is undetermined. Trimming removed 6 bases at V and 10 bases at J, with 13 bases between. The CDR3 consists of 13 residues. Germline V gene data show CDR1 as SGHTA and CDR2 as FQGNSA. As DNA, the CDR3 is TGTGCCAGCAGAGATAGGACGACGTCACCCCTCCACTTT. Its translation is CASRDRTTSPLHF.

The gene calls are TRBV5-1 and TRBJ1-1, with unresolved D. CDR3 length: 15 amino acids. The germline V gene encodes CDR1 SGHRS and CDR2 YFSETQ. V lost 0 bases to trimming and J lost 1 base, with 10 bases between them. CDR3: CASSLGVGTNTEAFF. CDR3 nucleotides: TGCGCCAGCAGCTTGGGGGTGGGTACGAACACTGAAGCTTTCTTT.

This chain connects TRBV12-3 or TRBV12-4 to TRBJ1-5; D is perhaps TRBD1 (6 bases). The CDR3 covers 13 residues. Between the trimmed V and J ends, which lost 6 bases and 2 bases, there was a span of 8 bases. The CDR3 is CASRSGGNQPQHF. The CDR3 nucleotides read TGTGCCAGCAGGTCAGGGGGCAATCAGCCCCAGCATTTT.

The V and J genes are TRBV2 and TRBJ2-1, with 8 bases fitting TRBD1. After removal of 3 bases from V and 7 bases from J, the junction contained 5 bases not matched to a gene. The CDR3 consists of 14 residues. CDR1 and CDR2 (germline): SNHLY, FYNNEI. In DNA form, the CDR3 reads TGTGCCAGCAGTGAGGGGACAGGTGCGAATGAGCAGTTCTTC. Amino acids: CASSEGTGANEQFF.

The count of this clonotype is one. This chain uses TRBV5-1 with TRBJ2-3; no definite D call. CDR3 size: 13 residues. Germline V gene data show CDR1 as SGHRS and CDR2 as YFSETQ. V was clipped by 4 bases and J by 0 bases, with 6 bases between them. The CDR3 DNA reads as TGCGCCAGCAGCCCCCAAAGCACAGATACGCAGTATTTT. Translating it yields CASSPQSTDTQYF.

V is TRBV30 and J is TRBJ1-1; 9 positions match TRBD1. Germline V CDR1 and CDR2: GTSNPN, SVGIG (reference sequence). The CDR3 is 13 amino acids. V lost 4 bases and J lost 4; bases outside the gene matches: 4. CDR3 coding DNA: TGTGCCTGGAAAGACAGGGGGATCACTGAAGCTTTCTTT. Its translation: CAWKDRGITEAFF.

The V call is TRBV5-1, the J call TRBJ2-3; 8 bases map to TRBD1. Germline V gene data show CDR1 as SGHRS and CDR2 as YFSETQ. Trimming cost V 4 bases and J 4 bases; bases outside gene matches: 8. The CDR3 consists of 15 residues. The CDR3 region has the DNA TGCGCCAGCAGCCTCACAGGGGGGCGGCCAGATACGCAGTATTTT. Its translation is CASSLTGGRPDTQYF.

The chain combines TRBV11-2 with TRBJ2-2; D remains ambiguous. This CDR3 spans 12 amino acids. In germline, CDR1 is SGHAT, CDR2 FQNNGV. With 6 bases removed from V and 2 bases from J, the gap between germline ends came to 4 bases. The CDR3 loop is CASRPNTGELFF. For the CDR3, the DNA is TGTGCCAGCAGACCAAACACCGGGGAGCTGTTTTTT.

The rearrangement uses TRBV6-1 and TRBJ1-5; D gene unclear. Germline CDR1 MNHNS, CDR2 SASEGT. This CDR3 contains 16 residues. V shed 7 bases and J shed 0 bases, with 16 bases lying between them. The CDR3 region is CASKKTEGNSNQPQHF. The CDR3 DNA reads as TGTGCCAGCAAGAAGACGGAAGGGAATAGCAATCAGCCCCAGCATTTT.

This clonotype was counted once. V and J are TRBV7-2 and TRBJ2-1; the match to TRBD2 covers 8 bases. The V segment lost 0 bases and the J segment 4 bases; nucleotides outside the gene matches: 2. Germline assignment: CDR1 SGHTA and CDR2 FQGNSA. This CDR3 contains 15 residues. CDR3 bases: TGTGCCAGCAGCTTAGCGCCTAGCGGGTACAATGAGCAGTTCTTC. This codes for CASSLAPSGYNEQFF.

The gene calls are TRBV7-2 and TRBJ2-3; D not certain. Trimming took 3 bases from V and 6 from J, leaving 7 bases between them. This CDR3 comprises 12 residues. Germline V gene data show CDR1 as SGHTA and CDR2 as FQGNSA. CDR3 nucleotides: TGTGCCAGCAGCTTTTGGCAGGATACGCAGTATTTT. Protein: CASSFWQDTQYF.

Here the CDR3 reads CASSSGTGSTDTQYF. In DNA form, the CDR3 reads TGTGCCAGCAGCTCCGGGACAGGAAGCACAGATACGCAGTATTTT. The V call is TRBV5-4, the J call TRBJ2-3; 8 bases line up with TRBD1. This CDR3 is 15 amino acids long. CDR1 SGHNT and CDR2 YYREEE come from the germline V gene (reference sequence). V dropped 3 bases and J dropped 0; count of bases not matched to a gene: 3.

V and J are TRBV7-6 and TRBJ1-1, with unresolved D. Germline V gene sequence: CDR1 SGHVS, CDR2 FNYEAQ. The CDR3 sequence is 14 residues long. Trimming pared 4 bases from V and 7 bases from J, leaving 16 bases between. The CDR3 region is CASSSRTGGGEAFF. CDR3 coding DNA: TGTGCCAGCAGCTCACGGACCGGAGGAGGTGAAGCTTTCTTT.

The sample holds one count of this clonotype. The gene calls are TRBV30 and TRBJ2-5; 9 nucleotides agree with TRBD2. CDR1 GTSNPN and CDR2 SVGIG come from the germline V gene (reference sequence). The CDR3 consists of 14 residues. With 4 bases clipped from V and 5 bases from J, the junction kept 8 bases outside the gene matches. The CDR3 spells CAWKIAGGLETQYF. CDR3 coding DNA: TGTGCCTGGAAGATCGCGGGGGGGCTTGAGACCCAGTACTTC.

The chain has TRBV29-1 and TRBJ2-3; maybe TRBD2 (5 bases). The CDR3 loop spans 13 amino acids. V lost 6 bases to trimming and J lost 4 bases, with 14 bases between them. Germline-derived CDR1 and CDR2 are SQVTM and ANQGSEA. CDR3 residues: CSVARDFADTQYF. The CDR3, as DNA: TGCAGCGTCGCTCGGGATTTCGCAGATACGCAGTATTTT.